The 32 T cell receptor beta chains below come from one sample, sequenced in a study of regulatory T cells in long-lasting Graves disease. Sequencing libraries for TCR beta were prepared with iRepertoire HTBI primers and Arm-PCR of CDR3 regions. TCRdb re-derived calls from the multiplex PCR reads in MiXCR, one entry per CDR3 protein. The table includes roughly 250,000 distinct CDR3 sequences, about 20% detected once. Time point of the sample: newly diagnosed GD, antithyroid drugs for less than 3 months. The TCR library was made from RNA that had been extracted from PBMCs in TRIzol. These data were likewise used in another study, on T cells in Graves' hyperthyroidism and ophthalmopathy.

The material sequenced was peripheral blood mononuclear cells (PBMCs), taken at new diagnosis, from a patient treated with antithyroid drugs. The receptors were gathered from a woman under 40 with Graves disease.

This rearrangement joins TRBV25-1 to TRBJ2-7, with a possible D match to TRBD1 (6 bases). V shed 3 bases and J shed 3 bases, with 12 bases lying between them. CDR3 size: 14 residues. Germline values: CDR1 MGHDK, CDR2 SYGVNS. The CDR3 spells CASSDPTGNYEQYF. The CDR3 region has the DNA TGTGCCAGCAGTGATCCTACAGGGAACTACGAGCAGTACTTC.

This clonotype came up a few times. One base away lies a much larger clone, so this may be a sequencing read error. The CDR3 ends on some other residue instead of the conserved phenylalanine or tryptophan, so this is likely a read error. CDR3 residues: CASSQGGATGEGYTL. DNA for the CDR3: TGCGCCAGCAGCCAAGGGGGGGCGACAGGGGAAGGCTACACCTTA. This chain connects TRBV4-1 to TRBJ1-2; TRBD1 aligns across 8 bases. This CDR3 region has 15 residues. The germline gives CDR1 MGHRA, CDR2 YSYEKL. With 1 base clipped from V and 8 bases from J, the junction kept 9 bases outside the gene matches.

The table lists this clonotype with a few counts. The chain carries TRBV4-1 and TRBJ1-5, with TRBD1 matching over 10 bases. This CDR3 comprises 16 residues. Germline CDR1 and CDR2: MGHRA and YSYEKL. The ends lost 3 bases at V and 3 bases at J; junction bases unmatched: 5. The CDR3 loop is CASSHDRGQNNQPQHF. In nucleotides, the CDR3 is TGCGCCAGCAGCCACGACAGGGGGCAGAACAATCAGCCCCAGCATTTT.

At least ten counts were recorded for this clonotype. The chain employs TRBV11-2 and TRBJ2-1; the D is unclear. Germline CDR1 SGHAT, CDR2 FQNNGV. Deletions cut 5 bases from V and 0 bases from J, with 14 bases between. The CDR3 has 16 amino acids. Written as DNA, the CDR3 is TGTGCCAGCAGCCCTAACGACATCCGCTCCTACAATGAGCAGTTCTTC. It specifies CASSPNDIRSYNEQFF. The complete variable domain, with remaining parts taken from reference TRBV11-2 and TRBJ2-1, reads EAGVAQSPRYKIIEKRQSVAFWCNPISGHATLYWYQQILGQGPKLLIQFQNNGVVDDSQLPKDRFSAERLKGVDSTLKIQPAKLEDSAVYLCASSPNDIRSYNEQFFGPGTRLTVL.

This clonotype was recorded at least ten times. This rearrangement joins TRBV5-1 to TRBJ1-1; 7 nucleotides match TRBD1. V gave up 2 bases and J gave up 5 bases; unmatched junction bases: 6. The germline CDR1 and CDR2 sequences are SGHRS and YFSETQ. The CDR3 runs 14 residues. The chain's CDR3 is CASSLTRGLTEAFF. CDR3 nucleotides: TGCGCCAGCAGCTTAACCAGGGGGTTGACTGAAGCTTTCTTT.

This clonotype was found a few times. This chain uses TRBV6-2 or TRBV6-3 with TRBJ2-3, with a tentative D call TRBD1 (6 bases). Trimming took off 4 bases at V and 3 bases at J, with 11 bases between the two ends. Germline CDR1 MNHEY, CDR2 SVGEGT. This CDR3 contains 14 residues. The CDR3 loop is CASSFGRGTDTQYF. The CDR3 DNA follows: TGTGCCAGCAGTTTCGGCAGGGGAACAGATACGCAGTATTTT.

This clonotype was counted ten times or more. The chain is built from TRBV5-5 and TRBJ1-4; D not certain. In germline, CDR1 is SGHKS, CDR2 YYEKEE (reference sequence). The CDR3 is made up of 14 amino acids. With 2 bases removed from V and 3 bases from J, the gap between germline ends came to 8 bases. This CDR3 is CASSLVGANEKLFF. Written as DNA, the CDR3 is TGTGCCAGCAGCTTAGTTGGAGCTAATGAAAAACTGTTTTTT. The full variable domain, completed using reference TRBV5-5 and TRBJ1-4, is DAGVTQSPTHLIKTRGQQVTLRCSPISGHKSVSWYQQVLGQGPQFIFQYYEKEERGRGNFPDRFSARQFPNYSSELNVNALLLGDSALYLCASSLVGANEKLFFGSGTQLSVL.

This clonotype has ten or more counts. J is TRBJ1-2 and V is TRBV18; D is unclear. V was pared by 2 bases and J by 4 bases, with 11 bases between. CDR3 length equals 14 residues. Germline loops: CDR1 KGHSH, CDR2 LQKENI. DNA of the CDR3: TGTGCCAGCTCACCAGAGAGGGCAGGCTATGGCTACACCTTC. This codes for CASSPERAGYGYTF.

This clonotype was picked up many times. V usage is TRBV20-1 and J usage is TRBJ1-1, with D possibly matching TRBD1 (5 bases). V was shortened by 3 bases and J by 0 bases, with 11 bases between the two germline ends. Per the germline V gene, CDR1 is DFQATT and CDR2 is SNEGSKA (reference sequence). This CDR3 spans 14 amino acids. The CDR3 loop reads CSASQGRLNTEAFF. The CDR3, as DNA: TGCAGTGCTAGCCAGGGAAGGTTGAACACTGAAGCTTTCTTT.

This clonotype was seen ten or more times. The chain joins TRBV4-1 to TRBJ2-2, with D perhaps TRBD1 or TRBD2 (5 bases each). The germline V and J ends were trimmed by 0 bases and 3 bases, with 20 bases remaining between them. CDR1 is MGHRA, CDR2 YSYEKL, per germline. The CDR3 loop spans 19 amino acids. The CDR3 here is CASSQEVPRGKGHTGELFF. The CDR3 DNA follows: TGCGCCAGCAGCCAAGAAGTGCCGAGGGGTAAGGGGCACACCGGGGAGCTGTTTTTT.

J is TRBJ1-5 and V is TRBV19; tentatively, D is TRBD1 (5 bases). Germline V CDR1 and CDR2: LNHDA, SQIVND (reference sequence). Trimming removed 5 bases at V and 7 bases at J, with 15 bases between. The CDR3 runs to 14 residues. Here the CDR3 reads CASSHLGVEQPQHF. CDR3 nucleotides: TGTGCCAGTAGTCACTTAGGGGTCGAGCAGCCCCAGCATTTT.

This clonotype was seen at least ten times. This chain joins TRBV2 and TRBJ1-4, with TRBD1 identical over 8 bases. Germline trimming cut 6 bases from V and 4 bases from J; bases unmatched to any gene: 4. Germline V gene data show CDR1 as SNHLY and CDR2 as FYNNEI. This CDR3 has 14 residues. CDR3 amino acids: CASRGGQVNEKLFF. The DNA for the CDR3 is TGTGCCAGCAGAGGGGGACAGGTTAATGAAAAACTGTTTTTT.

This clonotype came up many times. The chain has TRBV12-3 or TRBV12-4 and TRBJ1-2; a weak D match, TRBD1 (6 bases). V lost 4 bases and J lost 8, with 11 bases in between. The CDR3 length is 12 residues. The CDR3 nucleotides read TGTGCCAGCAGTTCAGGGGAGGGGGGCTACACCTTC. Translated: CASSSGEGGYTF.

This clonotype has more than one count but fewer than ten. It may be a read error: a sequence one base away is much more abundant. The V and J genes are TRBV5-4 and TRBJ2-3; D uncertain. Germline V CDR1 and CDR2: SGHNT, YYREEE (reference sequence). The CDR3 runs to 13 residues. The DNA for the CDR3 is TGTGCCAGCGGCTTTCCTCTGGAAGATACGCAGTATTTT. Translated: CASGFPLEDTQYF.

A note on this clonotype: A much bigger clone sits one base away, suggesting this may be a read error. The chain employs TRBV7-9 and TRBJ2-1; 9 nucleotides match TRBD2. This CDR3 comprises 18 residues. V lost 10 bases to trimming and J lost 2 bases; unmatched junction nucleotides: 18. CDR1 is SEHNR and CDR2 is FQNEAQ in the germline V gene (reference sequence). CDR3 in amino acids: CATAGRLAGRSPYNEQFF. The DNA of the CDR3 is TGTGCCACCGCGGGGAGGCTAGCGGGGAGGAGCCCCTACAATGAGCAGTTCTTC.

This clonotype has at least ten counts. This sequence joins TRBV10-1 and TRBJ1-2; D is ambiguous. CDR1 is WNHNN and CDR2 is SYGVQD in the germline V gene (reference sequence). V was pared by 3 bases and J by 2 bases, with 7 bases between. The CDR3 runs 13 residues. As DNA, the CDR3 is TGCGCCAGCAGTGAATGGCGGAACTATGGCTACACCTTC. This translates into CASSEWRNYGYTF.

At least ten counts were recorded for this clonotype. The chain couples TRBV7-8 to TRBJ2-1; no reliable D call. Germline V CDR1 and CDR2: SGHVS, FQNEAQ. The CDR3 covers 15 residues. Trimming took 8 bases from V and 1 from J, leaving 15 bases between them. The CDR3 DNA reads TGTGCCAGCGGCTCCACTTCCGGGTCCTACAATGAGCAGTTCTTC. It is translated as CASGSTSGSYNEQFF.

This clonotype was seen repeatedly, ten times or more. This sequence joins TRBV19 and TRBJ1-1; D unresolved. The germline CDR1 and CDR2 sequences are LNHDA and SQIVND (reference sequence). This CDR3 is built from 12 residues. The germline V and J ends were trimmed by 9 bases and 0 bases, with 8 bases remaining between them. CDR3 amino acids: CASSVMNTEAFF. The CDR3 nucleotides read TGTGCCAGCAGTGTCATGAACACTGAAGCTTTCTTT. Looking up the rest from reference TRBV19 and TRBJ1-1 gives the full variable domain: DGGITQSPKYLFRKEGQNVTLSCEQNLNHDAMYWYRQDPGQGLRLIYYSQIVNDFQKGDIAEGYSVSREKKESFPLTVTSAQKNPTAFYLCASSVMNTEAFFGQGTRLTVV.

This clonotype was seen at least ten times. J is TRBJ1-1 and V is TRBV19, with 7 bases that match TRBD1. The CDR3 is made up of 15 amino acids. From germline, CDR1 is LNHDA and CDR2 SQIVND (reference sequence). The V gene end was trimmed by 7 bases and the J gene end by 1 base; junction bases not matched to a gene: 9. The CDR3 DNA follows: TGTGCCAGTAACATGCCTGGACAGGCGAACACTGAAGCTTTCTTT. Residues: CASNMPGQANTEAFF.

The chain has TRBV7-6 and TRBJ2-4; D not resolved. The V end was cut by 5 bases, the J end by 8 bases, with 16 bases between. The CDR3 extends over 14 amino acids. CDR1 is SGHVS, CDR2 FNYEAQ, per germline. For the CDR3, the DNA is TGTGCCAGCAGCCAACAAGGGATTGGAGACATTCAGTACTTC. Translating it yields CASSQQGIGDIQYF.

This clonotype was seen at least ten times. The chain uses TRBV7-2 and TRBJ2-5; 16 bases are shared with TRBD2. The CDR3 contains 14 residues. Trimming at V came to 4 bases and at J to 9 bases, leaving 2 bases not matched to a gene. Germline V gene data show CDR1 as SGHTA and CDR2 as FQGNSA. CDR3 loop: CASSWGLAGGPQYF. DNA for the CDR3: TGTGCCAGCAGCTGGGGACTAGCGGGGGGGCCCCAGTACTTC.

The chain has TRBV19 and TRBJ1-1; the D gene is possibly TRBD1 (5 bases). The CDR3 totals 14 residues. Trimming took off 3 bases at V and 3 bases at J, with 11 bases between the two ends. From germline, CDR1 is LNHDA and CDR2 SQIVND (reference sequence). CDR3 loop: CASSMRAGHTEAFF. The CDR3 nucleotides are TGTGCCAGTAGTATGCGGGCAGGGCACACTGAAGCTTTCTTT. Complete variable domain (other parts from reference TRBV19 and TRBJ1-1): DGGITQSPKYLFRKEGQNVTLSCEQNLNHDAMYWYRQDPGQGLRLIYYSQIVNDFQKGDIAEGYSVSREKKESFPLTVTSAQKNPTAFYLCASSMRAGHTEAFFGQGTRLTVV.

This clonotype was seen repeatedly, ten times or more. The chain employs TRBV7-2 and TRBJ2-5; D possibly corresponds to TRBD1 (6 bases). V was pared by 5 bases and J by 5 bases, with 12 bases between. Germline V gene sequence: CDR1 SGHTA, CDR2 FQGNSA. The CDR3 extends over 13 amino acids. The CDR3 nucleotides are TGTGCCAGCAGCCGCAGGGGTGGGGAGACCCAGTACTTC. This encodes CASSRRGGETQYF.

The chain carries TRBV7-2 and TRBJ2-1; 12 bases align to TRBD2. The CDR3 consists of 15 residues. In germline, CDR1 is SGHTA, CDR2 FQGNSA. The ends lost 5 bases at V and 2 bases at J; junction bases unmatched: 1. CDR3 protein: CASSTSGGPYNEQFF. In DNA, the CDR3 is TGTGCCAGCAGCACTAGCGGGGGGCCCTACAATGAGCAGTTCTTC. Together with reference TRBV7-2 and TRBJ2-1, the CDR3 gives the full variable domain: GAGVSQSPSNKVTEKGKDVELRCDPISGHTALYWYRQSLGQGLEFLIYFQGNSAPDKSGLPSDRFSAERTGGSVSTLTIQRTQQEDSAVYLCASSTSGGPYNEQFFGPGTRLTVL.

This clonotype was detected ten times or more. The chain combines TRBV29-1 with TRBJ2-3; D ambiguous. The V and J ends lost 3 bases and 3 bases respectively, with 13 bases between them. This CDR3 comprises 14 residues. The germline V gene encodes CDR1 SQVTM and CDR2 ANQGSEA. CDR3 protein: CSVDAAFRTDTQYF. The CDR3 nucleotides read TGCAGCGTTGATGCAGCCTTTAGGACAGATACGCAGTATTTT.

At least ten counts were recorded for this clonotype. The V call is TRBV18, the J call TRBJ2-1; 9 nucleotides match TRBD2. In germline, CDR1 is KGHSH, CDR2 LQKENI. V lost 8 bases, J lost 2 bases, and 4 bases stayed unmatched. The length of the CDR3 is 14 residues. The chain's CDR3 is CASSAGGPYNEQFF. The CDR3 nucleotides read TGTGCCAGCAGCGCGGGGGGGCCCTACAATGAGCAGTTCTTC.

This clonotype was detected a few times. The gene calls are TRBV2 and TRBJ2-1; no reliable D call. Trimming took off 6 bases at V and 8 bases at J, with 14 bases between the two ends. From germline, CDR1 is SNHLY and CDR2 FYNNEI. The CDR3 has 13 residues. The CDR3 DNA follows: TGTGCCAGCAGAAACGACGAGGTGGATGAGCAGTTCTTC. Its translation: CASRNDEVDEQFF.

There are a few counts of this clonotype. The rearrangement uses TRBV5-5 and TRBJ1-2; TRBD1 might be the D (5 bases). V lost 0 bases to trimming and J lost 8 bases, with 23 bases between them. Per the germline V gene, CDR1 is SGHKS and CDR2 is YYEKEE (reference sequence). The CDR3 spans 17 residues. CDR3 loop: CASSLVVAGGFPRGYTF. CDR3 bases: TGTGCCAGCAGCTTGGTGGTAGCCGGGGGATTTCCGAGGGGCTACACCTTC.

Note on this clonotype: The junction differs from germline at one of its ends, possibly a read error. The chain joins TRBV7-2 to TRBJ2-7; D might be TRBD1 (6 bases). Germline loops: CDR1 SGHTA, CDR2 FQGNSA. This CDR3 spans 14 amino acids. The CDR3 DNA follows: TGCGCCAGCAGGCTAGAGGGGGATCTCTACGAGCAGTACTTC. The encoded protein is CASRLEGDLYEQYF.

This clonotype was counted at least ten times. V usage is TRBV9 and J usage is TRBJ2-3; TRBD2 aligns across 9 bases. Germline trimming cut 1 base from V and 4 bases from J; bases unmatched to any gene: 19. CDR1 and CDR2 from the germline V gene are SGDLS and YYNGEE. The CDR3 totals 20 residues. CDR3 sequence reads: CASSVSRSQGAGGPADTQYF. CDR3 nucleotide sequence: TGTGCCAGCAGCGTATCCCGCTCTCAAGGCGCGGGGGGGCCGGCAGATACGCAGTATTTT.

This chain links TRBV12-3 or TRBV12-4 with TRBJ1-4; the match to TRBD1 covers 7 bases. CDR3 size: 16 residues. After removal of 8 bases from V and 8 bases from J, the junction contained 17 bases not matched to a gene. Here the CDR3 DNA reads TGTGCCAGCCGTCTTACCCTGGACAGGAGAGGGGAAAAACTGTTTTTT. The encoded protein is CASRLTLDRRGEKLFF.

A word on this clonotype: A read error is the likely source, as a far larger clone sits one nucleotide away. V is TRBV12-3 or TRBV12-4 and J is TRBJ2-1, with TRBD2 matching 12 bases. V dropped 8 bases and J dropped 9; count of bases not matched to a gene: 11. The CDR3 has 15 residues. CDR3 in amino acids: CASGSLAGGRGEQFF. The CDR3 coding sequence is TGTGCCAGCGGTTCTCTAGCGGGGGGGCGAGGTGAGCAGTTCTTC.